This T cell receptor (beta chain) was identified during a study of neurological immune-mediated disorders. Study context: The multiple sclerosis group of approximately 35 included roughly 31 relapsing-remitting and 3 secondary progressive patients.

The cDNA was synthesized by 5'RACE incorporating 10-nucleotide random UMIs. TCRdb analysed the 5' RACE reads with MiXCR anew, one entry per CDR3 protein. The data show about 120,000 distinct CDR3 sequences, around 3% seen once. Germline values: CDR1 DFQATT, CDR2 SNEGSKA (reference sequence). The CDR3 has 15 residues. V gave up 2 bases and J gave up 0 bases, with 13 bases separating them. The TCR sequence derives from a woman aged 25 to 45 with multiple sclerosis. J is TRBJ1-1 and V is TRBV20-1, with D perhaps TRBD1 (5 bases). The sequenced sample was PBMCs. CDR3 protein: CSARSPGRLNTEAFF. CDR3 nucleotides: TGCAGTGCTAGATCCCCGGGACGCCTGAACACTGAAGCTTTCTTT.